The present T cell receptor beta chain was sequenced within a study of cytomegalovirus exposure and HLA in healthy donors. Whole-study results and caveats: Among the CMV-associated chains, three were confirmed in vitro as specific for CMV antigens. As a later analysis revealed, the rate of TCR association differed by HLA locus, with DRB1 most and HLA-C fewest.

A single count supports this clone. What it binds is unknown. In the PCR, 60 Vbeta and 13 Jbeta primers were used. Sequencing was performed with immunoSEQ multiplex PCR; in TCRdb, only in-frame clones are kept and a portion is missing. The sample carries more than 85,000 clones, around four fifths recorded once. The donors gave bone marrow, and they were healthy. Sequencing was performed on PBMCs. This sequence originates from a woman aged 40 to 50 in good health and CMV-seropositive.

The CDR3 reads CAGSAGVYEQYF. CDR3 bases: TGTGCCGGCTCCGCGGGGGTCTACGAGCAGTACTTC. The chain recombines TRBV2 with TRBJ2-7; the match to TRBD2 covers 7 bases. The germline V gene encodes CDR1 SNHLY and CDR2 FYNNEI. The CDR3 is made up of 12 amino acids. Unmatched junction bases numbered 7, after V lost 11 bases and J lost 3 bases.